The 21 T cell receptor beta chains listed next were all sequenced from one sample in a study of blood T cell repertoires in COVID-19. Profiling relied on immunoSEQ multiplex PCR, and the TCRdb table lists in-frame clones only, not all of them. The data show fewer than 350,000 clones, approximately 86% seen once. The sequencing sample was made of peripheral blood. The receptor source for this set is a woman in her seventies with COVID-19, enrolled during active disease.

CDR3 sequence: CATTPGTGRIEAFF. The CDR3 DNA reads as TGTGCCACGACCCCCGGGACAGGGAGAATTGAAGCTTTCTTT. The chain recombines TRBV15 with TRBJ1-1, with 9 bases identical to TRBD1. This CDR3 is built from 14 residues. V was pared by 9 bases and J by 7 bases, with 12 bases of the junction left unmatched. Germline lookup yields CDR1 LNHNV and CDR2 YYDKDF (reference sequence).

This clone was seen a single time. The rearrangement links TRBV5-4 to TRBJ2-5; 14 bases are shared with TRBD2. Germline CDR1 and CDR2: SGHNT and YYREEE (reference sequence). This CDR3 comprises 16 residues. V trimming: 5 bases; J trimming: 5 bases; junction bases outside the gene matches: 8. CDR3 DNA sequence: TGTGCCAGCAGACCGGGACTAGCGGGGGATGGGGAGACCCAGTACTTC. As protein: CASRPGLAGDGETQYF.

The chain employs TRBV6-6 and TRBJ1-6; D is unclear. The CDR3 runs 13 residues. From germline, CDR1 is MNHNY and CDR2 SVGAGI (reference sequence). V was clipped by 5 bases and J by 7 bases, with 9 bases between them. The CDR3: CASSGGYNSPLHF. CDR3 bases: TGTGCCAGCAGTGGAGGGTACAATTCACCCCTCCACTTT.

The rearrangement joins TRBV6-2 or TRBV6-3 to TRBJ2-3; tentative D call: TRBD2 (5 bases). The CDR3 extends over 16 amino acids. V gave up 2 bases and J gave up 1 base, with 13 bases separating them. Germline CDR1 reads MNHEY; CDR2 reads SVGEGT. The CDR3 reads CASSYLGIIGTDTQYF. CDR3 nucleotides: TGTGCCAGCAGTTACCTCGGGATAATAGGCACAGATACGCAGTATTTT.

The chain carries TRBV5-4 and TRBJ2-7, with D possibly matching TRBD1 (5 bases). This CDR3 is built from 14 residues. The V gene's germline CDR1 is SGHNT and CDR2 YYREEE (reference sequence). Trimming shortened V by 10 bases and J by 2 bases, and 19 bases separated the two germline ends. DNA for the CDR3: TGTGCCTCTTGCAATAGGACGACAGCCTACGAGCAGTACTTC. It encodes CASCNRTTAYEQYF.

The V gene is TRBV5-1, the J gene TRBJ1-1; D is unresolved. With 0 bases removed from V and 0 bases from J, the gap between germline ends came to 6 bases. This CDR3 spans 14 amino acids. CDR1 is SGHRS, CDR2 YFSETQ, per germline. The CDR3 bases are TGCGCCAGCAGCTTGGAGCGCCTGAACACTGAAGCTTTCTTT. Protein sequence: CASSLERLNTEAFF.

The rearrangement joins TRBV29-1 to TRBJ1-1; 8 nucleotides agree with TRBD1. Germline loops: CDR1 SQVTM, CDR2 ANQGSEA. Unmatched junction bases numbered 6, after V lost 4 bases and J lost 5 bases. The CDR3 extends over 13 amino acids. CDR3 loop: CSVVGQVGTEAFF. In DNA, the CDR3 is TGCAGCGTTGTGGGACAGGTGGGGACTGAAGCTTTCTTT.

This clone was seen just once. V usage is TRBV5-4 and J usage is TRBJ2-3; tentative D call: TRBD2 (6 bases). Trimming took off 5 bases at V and 2 bases at J, with 15 bases between the two ends. Germline CDR1 is SGHNT and CDR2 is YYREEE (reference sequence). There are 15 residues in the CDR3. Written as DNA, the CDR3 is TGTGCCAGCAGTACTCCGGGACTTAACACAGATACGCAGTATTTT. Translation: CASSTPGLNTDTQYF.

V gene TRBV28 combines with J gene TRBJ1-1; 9 nucleotides line up with TRBD1. In germline, CDR1 is MDHEN, CDR2 SYDVKM. V was clipped by 5 bases and J by 4 bases; unmatched bases: 5. There are 14 residues in the CDR3. CDR3 sequence: CASSARDRVTEAFF. Written as DNA, the CDR3 is TGTGCCAGCAGTGCCCGGGACAGGGTCACTGAAGCTTTCTTT.

V is TRBV6-4 and J is TRBJ2-2; D is perhaps TRBD1 (5 bases). Trimming cost V 6 bases and J 1 base, with 6 bases left between them. The germline gives CDR1 MRHNA, CDR2 SNTAGT. This CDR3 has 13 residues. The CDR3 reads CASRTGNTGELFF. The CDR3 DNA reads as TGTGCCAGCAGAACAGGGAACACCGGGGAGCTGTTTTTT.

The chain combines TRBV5-1 with TRBJ1-3; unclear D gene. V was pared by 4 bases and J by 0 bases, with 11 bases between. This CDR3 comprises 15 residues. Germline CDR1 and CDR2: SGHRS and YFSETQ. The CDR3, as DNA: TGCGCCAGCAGCGAGTCCCGGAGCTCTGGAAACACCATATATTTT. Translated: CASSESRSSGNTIYF.

The chain joins TRBV5-4 to TRBJ1-2; D remains unclear. There are 13 residues in the CDR3. The V and J ends lost 4 bases and 8 bases respectively, with 15 bases between them. Germline assignment: CDR1 SGHNT and CDR2 YYREEE (reference sequence). The CDR3 coding sequence is TGTGCCAGCAGCCTGGAGACGGGTGGCGGCTACACCTTC. This sequence encodes CASSLETGGGYTF.

The J gene is TRBJ1-1, the V gene TRBV6-5, with 7 bases fitting TRBD1. The CDR3 runs 13 residues. Looked up from germline, CDR1 is MNHEY and CDR2 is SVGAGI. The J segment lost 4 bases and the V segment lost 2 bases, leaving 1 base of the junction unmatched. The CDR3 DNA follows: TGTGCCAGCAGTTACGGGACAGTCACTGAAGCTTTCTTT. It encodes CASSYGTVTEAFF.

The rearrangement joins TRBV7-9 to TRBJ1-5; D uncertain. With 5 bases removed from V and 7 bases from J, the gap between germline ends came to 12 bases. CDR3 length: 13 amino acids. Germline V CDR1 and CDR2: SEHNR, FQNEAQ (reference sequence). CDR3 DNA: TGTGCCAGCAGCCCCGGAGGCCGACAGCCCCAGCATTTT. It translates to CASSPGGRQPQHF.

V gene TRBV19 combines with J gene TRBJ1-6; D gene uncertain. V was pared by 5 bases and J by 10 bases, with 15 bases between. Germline values: CDR1 LNHDA, CDR2 SQIVND (reference sequence). This CDR3 is 14 amino acids long. CDR3 sequence: CASSSLGGESPLHF. The CDR3, as DNA: TGTGCCAGTAGTTCCTTGGGAGGAGAGTCACCCCTCCACTTT.

The rearrangement joins TRBV2 to TRBJ2-3; 7 bases line up with TRBD1. This CDR3 has 15 residues. In germline, CDR1 is SNHLY, CDR2 FYNNEI. V dropped 4 bases and J dropped 0; count of bases not matched to a gene: 4. The CDR3 region is CASSGQGTSTDTQYF. The CDR3, as DNA: TGTGCCAGCAGTGGACAGGGAACGAGCACAGATACGCAGTATTTT.

This clone was observed a handful of times. V usage is TRBV4-1 and J usage is TRBJ1-6; possible D gene TRBD1, 6 bases. The CDR3 is made up of 13 amino acids. CDR1 and CDR2 from the germline V gene are MGHRA and YSYEKL. V was shortened by 4 bases and J by 13 bases, with 14 bases between the two germline ends. The CDR3 DNA reads TGCGCCAGCAGCCCCGGACAGTTTCCCCCCCTCCACTTT. Translated, it gives CASSPGQFPPLHF.

The rearrangement uses TRBV5-6 and TRBJ1-5; D is unresolved. The CDR3 is 14 amino acids. V was clipped by 2 bases and J by 1 base, with 7 bases between them. Germline CDR1 and CDR2: SGHDT and YYEEEE. For the CDR3, the DNA is TGTGCCAGCAGCTTACAAACGAGCAATCAGCCCCAGCATTTT. Translation: CASSLQTSNQPQHF. The full variable domain, with the rest looked up from reference TRBV5-6 and TRBJ1-5, is DAGVTQSPTHLIKTRGQQVTLRCSPKSGHDTVSWYQQALGQGPQFIFQYYEEEERQRGNFPDRFSGHQFPNYSSELNVNALLLGDSALYLCASSLQTSNQPQHFGDGTRLSIL.

The gene calls are TRBV9 and TRBJ1-1; perhaps TRBD1 as D (6 bases). V dropped 0 bases and J dropped 3 bases, with 9 bases sitting between them. This CDR3 contains 14 residues. Per the germline V gene, CDR1 is SGDLS and CDR2 is YYNGEE. The DNA for the CDR3 is TGTGCCAGCAGCGTAGGGGCAGGGGACACTGAAGCTTTCTTT. It specifies CASSVGAGDTEAFF.

This clone has only one observation. V and J are TRBV2 and TRBJ2-1; D is undetermined. CDR1 is SNHLY and CDR2 is FYNNEI in the germline V gene. This CDR3 comprises 16 residues. The V end lost 3 bases, the J end lost 7 bases, and 19 bases lay between the germline ends. The CDR3 DNA reads TGTGCCAGCAGTGATGCCTTAGCTCGCGTGGGTAATGAGCAGTTCTTC. Translation: CASSDALARVGNEQFF.

The chain recombines TRBV7-2 with TRBJ1-3; a possible D gene is TRBD1 (6 bases). Germline V gives CDR1 SGHTA, CDR2 FQGNSA. The CDR3 extends over 15 amino acids. V dropped 5 bases and J dropped 2 bases, with 13 bases sitting between them. The CDR3 DNA follows: TGTGCCAGCAGCCCGAAAACAGGGACTGGAAACACCATATATTTT. Its translation is CASSPKTGTGNTIYF.